Shown below are 13 T cell receptor beta chains from a single sample sequenced in a study of beta chain features in type 1 diabetes. Expressed TCRB transcripts were sequenced, since all the RNA that had been isolated was reverse transcribed. TCRdb keeps only in-frame clones here, not all; method: immunoSEQ multiplex PCR. In the table there are 110,000 to 150,000 clones, about a tenth of which are singletons. Sequencing was carried out using central memory CD4+ T cells from blood. Source of these receptors: a young man in good health.

The V and J genes are TRBV7-2 and TRBJ2-5; 9 positions match TRBD2. V trimming: 3 bases; J trimming: 5 bases; junction bases outside the gene matches: 7. The germline V gene encodes CDR1 SGHTA and CDR2 FQGNSA. The CDR3 contains 15 residues. CDR3 in DNA: TGTGCCAGCAGCTTTACGTCTAGCGGGGTTGAGACCCAGTACTTC. Translated, it gives CASSFTSSGVETQYF.

The V and J genes are TRBV30 and TRBJ1-2, with D maybe TRBD1 (6 bases). Trimming removed 3 bases at V and 7 bases at J, with 18 bases between. CDR1 and CDR2 (germline): GTSNPN, SVGIG (reference sequence). The CDR3 is 14 amino acids. The CDR3 DNA is TGTGCCTGGAGCTTACAGGGCCCCCCACTTGGCTACACCTTC. Protein sequence: CAWSLQGPPLGYTF.

This clone was recorded a few times. This chain's CDR3 is CSVGLRQGGGYTF. CDR3 sequence (DNA): TGCAGCGTTGGATTGCGGCAGGGTGGCGGCTACACCTTC. The chain employs TRBV29-1 and TRBJ1-2, with D maybe TRBD1 (5 bases). V lost 4 bases and J 8 bases, leaving 17 bases between the germline ends. The CDR3 runs to 13 residues. Germline CDR1 and CDR2: SQVTM and ANQGSEA.

This rearrangement joins TRBV4-2 to TRBJ2-5; tentatively, D is TRBD1 (6 bases). With 2 bases removed from V and 5 bases from J, the gap between germline ends came to 9 bases. The germline V gene has CDR1 LGHNA and CDR2 YNFKEQ. CDR3 length: 13 residues. DNA for the CDR3: TGTGCCAGCAGCCAACGGACAGACGAGACCCAGTACTTC. Protein product: CASSQRTDETQYF.

The chain joins TRBV5-1 to TRBJ1-1, with D possibly being TRBD1 (6 bases). Trimming shortened V by 2 bases and J by 3 bases, and 14 bases separated the two germline ends. The CDR3 sequence is 15 residues long. From germline, CDR1 is SGHRS and CDR2 YFSETQ. CDR3 nucleotide sequence: TGCGCCAGCAGCTTCTCAGGGGCGCGGGACACTGAAGCTTTCTTT. It yields the protein CASSFSGARDTEAFF.

In this sample, this clone turned up a few times. V and J are TRBV7-9 and TRBJ1-6; tentatively, D is TRBD1 (5 bases). The CDR3 loop spans 14 amino acids. The V end lost 1 base, the J end lost 7 bases, and 8 bases lay between the germline ends. Germline loops: CDR1 SEHNR, CDR2 FQNEAQ (reference sequence). The CDR3 DNA reads TGTGCCAGCAGCTTAGGGACAACGAATTCACCCCTCCACTTT. Its translation is CASSLGTTNSPLHF.

Ten or more counts support this clone. The chain combines TRBV6-6 with TRBJ1-2, with D perhaps TRBD1 (5 bases). Trimming removed 5 bases at V and 3 bases at J, with 10 bases between. The CDR3 totals 13 residues. The germline CDR1 and CDR2 sequences are MNHNY and SVGAGI (reference sequence). The DNA for the CDR3 is TGTGCCAGCAGTCCACAAGGGGACTATGGCTACACCTTC. Its protein product is CASSPQGDYGYTF.

This clone turned up a few times. The chain carries TRBV2 and TRBJ2-1, with TRBD1 matching 10 bases. CDR1 is SNHLY, CDR2 FYNNEI, per germline. CDR3 length equals 13 residues. V gave up 7 bases and J gave up 8 bases; unmatched junction bases: 5. The CDR3, as DNA: TGTGCCAGCAATTCGGGACAGGGGTATGAGCAGTTCTTC. Encoded protein: CASNSGQGYEQFF.

Here the CDR3 reads CASSSHQGARTQYF. In DNA form, the CDR3 reads TGTGCCAGCAGCTCACACCAGGGGGCGCGGACCCAGTACTTC. The J gene is TRBJ2-5, the V gene TRBV7-2, with 8 bases lining up with TRBD1. V trimming: 4 bases; J trimming: 7 bases; junction bases outside the gene matches: 8. Per germline, CDR1 SGHTA and CDR2 FQGNSA. This CDR3 region has 14 residues.

This clone was observed a few times. J is TRBJ1-6 and V is TRBV4-1; the match to TRBD1 covers 7 bases. The V gene's germline CDR1 is MGHRA and CDR2 YSYEKL. The CDR3 runs 16 residues. V dropped 4 bases and J dropped 5; count of bases not matched to a gene: 8. CDR3 nucleotides: TGCGCCAGCAGCCCGACCGCCGGGACAGATAATTCACCCCTCCACTTT. Amino acid sequence: CASSPTAGTDNSPLHF.

The table lists this clone with many counts. The chain's CDR3 is CASSFTGTGANVLTF. CDR3 nucleotides: TGTGCCAGCAGCTTCACAGGGACCGGGGCCAACGTCCTGACTTTC. The chain couples TRBV14 to TRBJ2-6, with a possible D match to TRBD1 (6 bases). There are 15 residues in the CDR3. Trimming cost V 5 bases and J 4 bases, with 12 bases left between them. Germline V lookup: CDR1 SGHDN, CDR2 FVKESK.

This clone was recorded at least ten times. The V and J genes are TRBV13 and TRBJ2-5; possibly TRBD2 for D (5 bases). The V and J ends lost 4 bases and 3 bases respectively, with 6 bases between them. Germline V gene lookup returns CDR1 PRHDT and CDR2 FYEKMQ (reference sequence). The CDR3 has 12 residues. CDR3 sequence reads: CASSSGKETQYF. CDR3 nucleotide sequence: TGTGCCAGCAGCTCCGGGAAAGAGACCCAGTACTTC.

This clone has a handful of counts. Other DNA sequences in the same sample also yield this CDR3. The chain links TRBV7-9 to TRBJ2-5; possible D gene TRBD1, 5 bases. V gave up 3 bases and J gave up 5 bases, with 13 bases separating them. CDR1 and CDR2 (germline): SEHNR, FQNEAQ (reference sequence). The CDR3 spans 14 residues. The CDR3 DNA reads as TGTGCCAGCAGCTTGGCCGGCCAGGGTGAGACCCAGTACTTC. Protein sequence: CASSLAGQGETQYF.